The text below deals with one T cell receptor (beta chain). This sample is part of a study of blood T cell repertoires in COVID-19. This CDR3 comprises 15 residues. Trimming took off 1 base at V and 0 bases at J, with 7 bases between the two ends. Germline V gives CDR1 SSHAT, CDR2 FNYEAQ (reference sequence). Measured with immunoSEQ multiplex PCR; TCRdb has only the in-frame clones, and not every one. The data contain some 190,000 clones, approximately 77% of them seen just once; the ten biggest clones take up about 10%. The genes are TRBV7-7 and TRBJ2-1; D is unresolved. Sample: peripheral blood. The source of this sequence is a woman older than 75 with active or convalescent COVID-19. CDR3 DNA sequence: TGTGCCAGCAGCTTAGAGAGGAGCTCCTACAATGAGCAGTTCTTC. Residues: CASSLERSSYNEQFF.